The entry that follows covers one TCR beta chain sequence. This is likely a read error, given that the CDR3 carries no conserved phenylalanine or tryptophan at its end. A modified ARM-PCR protocol with three rounds of nested PCR amplified TCRbeta. TCRdb used MiXCR to reprocess the multiplex PCR reads, holding one entry per CDR3 protein. The profile covers 90,000 to 100,000 distinct CDR3 sequences, with 75% to 85% appearing a single time and 30% taken by the ten largest. The data were obtained in a study of tumor and adjacent non-tumor tissue in lung cancer. Across the study: Patients comprised about eleven adenocarcinoma, a couple of squamous cell carcinoma and 1 small cell lung cancer.

The template was RNA from unsorted bulk tissue. Distant lung tissue was collected more than 3 cm away from the tumor edge. Germline assignment: CDR1 MNHNS and CDR2 SASEGT. The CDR3 contains 14 residues. The TCR was taken from a man in his sixties with small cell lung cancer. The specimen was distant non-tumor lung tissue. This chain connects TRBV6-1 to TRBJ2-1; 8 nucleotides agree with TRBD2. The CDR3 nucleotides are TGTGCTAGCATCTTTAGCGGGAATAGGAATGAGCAGTTCTTA. Encoded protein: CASIFSGNRNEQFL.